The 24 T cell receptor beta chains reported below all come from one sample, sequenced in a study of regulatory T cells in long-lasting Graves disease. CDR3-region Arm-PCR and iRepertoire HTBI primers produced the TCR beta libraries. TCRdb reprocessed the multiplex PCR reads via MiXCR and lists one record per CDR3 protein. The table records more than 650,000 distinct CDR3 sequences, around 30% of them present only once. Indicated time point: persistent/refractory GD, antithyroid drugs over 5 years with positive TRAb. Construction of the TCR library relied on RNA isolated from PBMCs. Sequences were derived from peripheral blood mononuclear cells (PBMCs), sampled when the disease was refractory, from a patient treated with antithyroid drugs. These receptors were taken from a female donor with Graves disease.

This chain connects TRBV12-3 or TRBV12-4 to TRBJ1-2; 9 positions agree with TRBD1. The CDR3 spans 15 residues. V lost 2 bases to trimming and J lost 4 bases; unmatched junction nucleotides: 5. CDR3 in amino acids: CASSLIQGAVYGYTF. The CDR3 DNA is TGTGCCAGCAGTTTAATACAGGGGGCCGTCTATGGCTACACCTTC.

This chain connects TRBV5-1 to TRBJ2-7; the match to TRBD2 covers 8 bases. Germline CDR1 reads SGHRS; CDR2 reads YFSETQ. V shed 3 bases and J 7 bases; nucleotides not matched to a gene: 9. The CDR3 extends over 14 amino acids. As DNA, the CDR3 is TGCGCCAGCAGCTCAGAAGCGGGAGTCGGAGAGCAGTACTTC. Protein product: CASSSEAGVGEQYF.

This chain connects TRBV20-1 to TRBJ1-2; 7 nucleotides match TRBD1. CDR1 is DFQATT and CDR2 is SNEGSKA in the germline V gene (reference sequence). The junction had 12 bases not matched to a gene; V was cut back by 2 bases and J by 3 bases. This CDR3 is 16 amino acids long. The CDR3 nucleotides read TGCAGTGCTAGACCTCACGACAGGGAGTTTGACTATGGCTACACCTTC. As protein: CSARPHDREFDYGYTF.

The chain is built from TRBV4-1 and TRBJ1-1; 9 bases are a match to TRBD1. The CDR3 length is 15 residues. In germline, CDR1 is MGHRA, CDR2 YSYEKL. The V and J ends lost 4 bases and 4 bases, in that order; junction bases with no gene match: 7. This CDR3 reads CASSRGQGKTTEAFF. The CDR3 DNA follows: TGCGCCAGCAGCCGAGGACAGGGGAAGACCACTGAAGCTTTCTTT.

The chain recombines TRBV9 with TRBJ1-2; D gene uncertain. The CDR3 is 13 amino acids. Trimming removed 3 bases from V and 4 bases from J, with 10 bases in between. Germline CDR1 is SGDLS and CDR2 is YYNGEE. CDR3 residues: CASSGSGFYGYTF. The CDR3 DNA reads TGTGCCAGCAGCGGGTCGGGGTTCTATGGCTACACCTTC.

This clonotype was counted a few times. One end of the junction does not line up with germline, which may come from a read error. The genes are TRBV28 and TRBJ1-2; 9 bases align to TRBD1. The CDR3 runs 13 residues. Germline V gives CDR1 MDHEN, CDR2 SYDVKM. Written as DNA, the CDR3 is TGTGCCGGCAGTGTGACAGGGGGCTATGGCTACACCTTC. Its translation: CAGSVTGGYGYTF.

V is TRBV29-1 and J is TRBJ1-1; D is possibly TRBD1 (6 bases). Germline CDR1 SQVTM, CDR2 ANQGSEA. Between the trimmed V and J ends, which lost 3 bases and 3 bases, there was a span of 8 bases. The CDR3 consists of 12 residues. CDR3 nucleotides: TGCAGCGTTGAGAGGGGGTACACTGAAGCTTTCTTT. Its translation: CSVERGYTEAFF.

A few counts support this clonotype. The CDR3 here is CASSDAFPGIDTGELFF. The CDR3 DNA is TGTGCCAGCAGTGATGCCTTTCCGGGTATCGACACCGGGGAGCTGTTTTTT. The V call is TRBV6-2 or TRBV6-3, the J call TRBJ2-2; D gene ambiguous. Germline V gene lookup returns CDR1 MNHEY and CDR2 SVGEGT. Trimming removed 5 bases from V and 3 bases from J, with 19 bases in between. The CDR3 has 17 amino acids.

The chain carries TRBV7-8 and TRBJ1-5; tentatively, D is TRBD1 (5 bases). The CDR3 has 15 residues. In germline, CDR1 is SGHVS, CDR2 FQNEAQ. The germline V and J ends were trimmed by 0 bases and 4 bases, with 10 bases remaining between them. The CDR3 is CASSLAETDNQPQHF. CDR3 nucleotides: TGTGCCAGCAGCTTAGCGGAGACAGATAATCAGCCCCAGCATTTT.

The chain is built from TRBV27 and TRBJ2-7, with D hard to call. Germline-derived CDR1 and CDR2 are MNHEY and SMNVEV (reference sequence). Trimming stripped 3 bases from V and 0 bases from J, with 15 bases between. The CDR3 is 16 amino acids. CDR3 sequence (DNA): TGTGCCAGCAGTTTCTATTCGGGCAGCCGCTCCTACGAGCAGTACTTC. It codes for CASSFYSGSRSYEQYF.

The rearrangement uses TRBV12-3 or TRBV12-4 and TRBJ2-2; a possible D gene is TRBD2 (5 bases). V was shortened by 1 base and J by 2 bases, with 8 bases between the two germline ends. The CDR3 is 15 residues long. CDR3 nucleotide sequence: TGTGCCAGCAGTTTAGGAGGGCATAACACCGGGGAGCTGTTTTTT. It is translated as CASSLGGHNTGELFF.

CDR3 nucleotide sequence: TGTGCCATCAGTCCAGGGGTCTCGGACACTGAAGCTTTCTTT. Its protein is CAISPGVSDTEAFF. The chain has TRBV10-3 and TRBJ1-1; D possibly corresponds to TRBD1 (6 bases). V lost 5 bases to trimming and J lost 3 bases, with 13 bases between them. The CDR3 is 14 residues long. The germline CDR1 and CDR2 sequences are ENHRY and SYGVKD.

This clonotype was observed a few times. The chain is built from TRBV6-5 and TRBJ1-6; TRBD1 aligns across 9 bases. Losses at the gene ends were 2 bases for V and 8 bases for J; bases not matched to a gene: 10. This CDR3 comprises 17 residues. Germline lookup yields CDR1 MNHEY and CDR2 SVGAGI. This CDR3 is CASSYTGTGPFDSPLHF. In nucleotides, the CDR3 is TGTGCCAGCAGTTACACTGGGACAGGGCCCTTCGATTCACCCCTCCACTTT.

There are a few counts of this clonotype. The V call is TRBV12-3 or TRBV12-4, the J call TRBJ2-7, with 9 bases lining up with TRBD2. With 3 bases clipped from V and 5 bases from J, the junction kept 11 bases outside the gene matches. The CDR3 has 16 amino acids. The CDR3 spells CASSFRGSGSVHEQYF. The CDR3 DNA follows: TGTGCCAGCAGTTTCCGGGGTAGCGGGAGCGTGCACGAGCAGTACTTC.

This clonotype was counted at least ten times. The chain joins TRBV27 to TRBJ1-2, with 8 bases identical to TRBD1. The length of the CDR3 is 14 residues. Germline lookup yields CDR1 MNHEY and CDR2 SMNVEV (reference sequence). The J segment lost 10 bases and the V segment lost 3 bases, leaving 10 bases of the junction unmatched. CDR3 in DNA: TGTGCCAGCAGTTTCCAGGGACAGGTTAGCGACTACACCTTC. Translation: CASSFQGQVSDYTF.

This clonotype was seen only a few times. V gene TRBV28 combines with J gene TRBJ1-5, with 7 positions matching TRBD1. The CDR3 runs 16 residues. V dropped 9 bases and J dropped 4; count of bases not matched to a gene: 15. Germline V CDR1 and CDR2: MDHEN, SYDVKM. CDR3 nucleotide sequence: TGTGCCAGTGGGATGTCACAGGGGATTAGAAATCAGCCCCAGCATTTT. This codes for CASGMSQGIRNQPQHF.

This clonotype was observed at least ten times. The chain combines TRBV12-3 or TRBV12-4 with TRBJ1-1; the match to TRBD1 covers 8 bases. The trim removed 3 bases at V and 7 bases at J, leaving 7 bases unmatched. The CDR3 is 14 amino acids. In DNA, the CDR3 is TGTGCCAGCAGTTTGGGCTCAGGGGGCGGTGAAGCTTTCTTT. Its translation: CASSLGSGGGEAFF.

This clonotype was seen at least ten times. The genes are TRBV24-1 and TRBJ1-1; D unclear. This CDR3 region has 13 residues. The V gene lost 4 bases and the J gene lost 0 bases, with 5 bases spanning the gap. Germline V gene sequence: CDR1 KGHDR, CDR2 SFDVKD. The CDR3 region is CATSDRMNTEAFF. CDR3 DNA: TGTGCCACCAGTGACAGGATGAACACTGAAGCTTTCTTT.

This clonotype has just a few counts. This rearrangement joins TRBV6-5 to TRBJ2-7, with 12 bases matching TRBD1. The germline gives CDR1 MNHEY, CDR2 SVGAGI. The CDR3 consists of 15 residues. The ends lost 2 bases at V and 5 bases at J; junction bases unmatched: 4. The CDR3: CASSYPGTGGHEQYF. For the CDR3, the DNA is TGTGCCAGCAGTTACCCTGGGACAGGGGGCCACGAGCAGTACTTC.

There are a few counts of this clonotype. This chain joins TRBV11-2 and TRBJ1-5, with TRBD1 as a possible D gene (6 bases). The CDR3 has 15 amino acids. Germline V gene data show CDR1 as SGHAT and CDR2 as FQNNGV. V lost 1 base to trimming and J lost 2 bases, with 9 bases between them. CDR3 sequence reads: CASSLVSGGNQPQHF. The CDR3 nucleotides read TGTGCCAGCAGCTTAGTTTCAGGGGGCAATCAGCCCCAGCATTTT.

This clonotype was counted a few times. This chain joins TRBV5-1 and TRBJ1-2, with D possibly being TRBD1 (5 bases). The CDR3 runs to 14 residues. Germline loops: CDR1 SGHRS, CDR2 YFSETQ. Between the trimmed V and J ends, which lost 0 bases and 4 bases, there was a span of 10 bases. The chain's CDR3 is CASSLEDRPYGYTF. CDR3 nucleotides: TGCGCCAGCAGCTTGGAAGACAGACCCTATGGCTACACCTTC.

The chain has TRBV29-1 and TRBJ1-4; tentatively, D is TRBD1 (5 bases). The CDR3 spans 12 residues. Germline CDR1 and CDR2: SQVTM and ANQGSEA. Trimming pared 5 bases from V and 6 bases from J, leaving 10 bases between. The CDR3 DNA reads TGCAGCGTTATGGGACGGGATGAAAAACTGTTTTTT. Protein: CSVMGRDEKLFF.

The chain joins TRBV3-1 to TRBJ2-7; possibly TRBD2 for D (6 bases). V shed 0 bases and J shed 3 bases, with 12 bases lying between them. The CDR3 length is 15 residues. CDR1 LGHDT and CDR2 YNNKEL come from the germline V gene (reference sequence). The CDR3 DNA reads as TGTGCCAGCAGCCAAGATCGGATCGGGAGCTACGAGCAGTACTTC. Encoded protein: CASSQDRIGSYEQYF.

The genes are TRBV25-1 and TRBJ2-1; a weak D match, TRBD2 (6 bases). The CDR3 is made up of 13 amino acids. Trimming shortened V by 4 bases and J by 6 bases, and 10 bases separated the two germline ends. Germline V gives CDR1 MGHDK, CDR2 SYGVNS. The CDR3 nucleotides are TGTGCCAGCAGTGTTACTAGCTCCAATGAGCAGTTCTTC. Amino acid sequence: CASSVTSSNEQFF.